These 12 T cell receptor beta chains share one sample of origin, sequenced in a study of neoadjuvant anti-PD-1 for oral cavity cancer. Measured with immunoSEQ multiplex PCR; TCRdb has only the in-frame clones, and not every one. Found here are 5,500 to 8,500 clones, around 50% of them singletons; the top ten hold about a quarter. The sequenced sample was tumor tissue, obtained before nivolumab (anti-PD-1) treatment. These receptors were collected from a person aged 35 to 85 with oral cavity squamous cell carcinoma.

This clone was observed a few times. This chain uses TRBV7-9 with TRBJ1-2, with D possibly TRBD1 on 5 matching bases. Germline values: CDR1 SEHNR, CDR2 FQNEAQ (reference sequence). Trimming removed 5 bases at V and 6 bases at J, with 13 bases between. This CDR3 spans 13 amino acids. CDR3 sequence reads: CASSPRDYHGYTF. The DNA of the CDR3 is TGTGCCAGCAGCCCACGGGACTACCATGGCTACACCTTC.

The V gene is TRBV15, the J gene TRBJ2-6, with D maybe TRBD1 (8 bases). The CDR3 totals 17 residues. Germline lookup yields CDR1 LNHNV and CDR2 YYDKDF (reference sequence). Between the trimmed V and J ends, which lost 1 base and 2 bases, there was a span of 12 bases. CDR3 bases: TGTGCCACCAGCAGAGCTACAGGGGGGGCTGGGGCCAACGTCCTGACTTTC. It specifies CATSRATGGAGANVLTF.

There are a few counts of this clone. The chain uses TRBV5-1 and TRBJ1-1; D remains ambiguous. The CDR3 consists of 15 residues. The V and J ends lost 3 bases and 6 bases respectively, with 18 bases between them. Germline CDR1 and CDR2: SGHRS and YFSETQ. In DNA, the CDR3 is TGCGCCAGCAGCTCGGTGTATTCTATGGATGCTGAAGCTTTCTTT. Amino acids: CASSSVYSMDAEAFF.

This clone was detected only a few times. This rearrangement joins TRBV13 to TRBJ1-2, with 8 bases lining up with TRBD1. CDR3 size: 17 residues. V lost 1 base and J lost 0; bases outside the gene matches: 7. CDR1 PRHDT and CDR2 FYEKMQ come from the germline V gene (reference sequence). CDR3 residues: CASSLEGSGQANYGYTF. In DNA form, the CDR3 reads TGTGCCAGCAGCTTAGAGGGGTCGGGACAGGCTAACTATGGCTACACCTTC.

The chain couples TRBV5-4 to TRBJ1-2; TRBD1 might be the D (5 bases). This CDR3 has 15 residues. V dropped 4 bases and J dropped 3 bases, with 16 bases sitting between them. Germline-derived CDR1 and CDR2 are SGHNT and YYREEE (reference sequence). CDR3 sequence reads: CASSPAQAGDYGYTF. In nucleotides, the CDR3 is TGTGCCAGCAGCCCGGCCCAGGCGGGGGACTATGGCTACACCTTC.

The table lists this clone with a few counts. The chain couples TRBV6-5 to TRBJ1-6; D is undetermined. Per germline, CDR1 MNHEY and CDR2 SVGAGI. Trimming shortened V by 2 bases and J by 5 bases, and 7 bases separated the two germline ends. The CDR3 totals 14 residues. CDR3: CASSYEVNNSPLHF. The CDR3 DNA sequence: TGTGCCAGCAGTTACGAAGTGAATAATTCACCCCTCCACTTT.

This clone was counted once. Mismatch with germline at one junction end may stem from a read error. The chain is built from TRBV7-9 and TRBJ1-1; D call uncertain. The length of the CDR3 is 12 residues. The V gene's germline CDR1 is SEHNR and CDR2 FQNEAQ (reference sequence). The CDR3 DNA is TGTGCCAGCAGTTTAGCGAGGGCTGGGGCTTTCTTT. Protein sequence: CASSLARAGAFF.

This sequence joins TRBV5-1 and TRBJ2-5; 7 nucleotides match TRBD1. This CDR3 spans 14 amino acids. The J segment lost 2 bases and the V segment lost 4 bases, leaving 5 bases of the junction unmatched. Germline V gives CDR1 SGHRS, CDR2 YFSETQ. CDR3 sequence (DNA): TGCGCCAGCAGCCAGGGACAGCCACAAGAGACCCAGTACTTC. Amino acids: CASSQGQPQETQYF.

The chain couples TRBV6-5 to TRBJ1-4, with D possibly TRBD1 on 5 matching bases. V was trimmed by 6 bases and J by 1 base, leaving 12 bases between them. The germline CDR1 and CDR2 sequences are MNHEY and SVGAGI. The CDR3 consists of 15 residues. The CDR3 spells CASSPWDGTNEKLFF. CDR3 nucleotide sequence: TGTGCCAGCAGCCCCTGGGACGGAACTAATGAAAAACTGTTTTTT.

The chain is built from TRBV7-9 and TRBJ2-7; 8 nucleotides match TRBD2. The CDR3 is 15 amino acids. Germline V CDR1 and CDR2: SEHNR, FQNEAQ (reference sequence). V trimming: 5 bases; J trimming: 0 bases; junction bases outside the gene matches: 6. The CDR3 DNA sequence: TGTGCCAGCAGCCCTTATAGCGGGACCTCCTACGAGCAGTACTTC. It translates to CASSPYSGTSYEQYF.

This rearrangement joins TRBV7-9 to TRBJ2-5, with D hard to call. Germline loops: CDR1 SEHNR, CDR2 FQNEAQ (reference sequence). V was shortened by 2 bases and J by 5 bases, with 9 bases between the two germline ends. The CDR3 has 13 amino acids. CDR3 sequence reads: CASSLLGPETQYF. DNA of the CDR3: TGTGCCAGCAGCTTATTAGGGCCCGAGACCCAGTACTTC. Full variable domain (outside the CDR3, taken from reference TRBV7-9 and TRBJ2-5): DTGVSQNPRHKITKRGQNVTFRCDPISEHNRLYWYRQTLGQGPEFLTYFQNEAQLEKSRLLSDRFSAERPKGSFSTLEIQRTEQGDSAMYLCASSLLGPETQYFGPGTRLLVL.

The V and J genes are TRBV11-2 and TRBJ1-2; tentatively, D is TRBD1 (5 bases). This CDR3 comprises 16 residues. CDR1 is SGHAT, CDR2 FQNNGV, per germline. V lost 1 base and J 8 bases, leaving 20 bases between the germline ends. CDR3: CASSLGLSGLSVGYTF. CDR3 DNA: TGTGCCAGCAGCTTAGGGTTGTCAGGGCTGTCAGTCGGCTACACCTTC.